There are many counts of the clone carrying this T cell receptor beta chain. These data originate in a study of T-cell reconstitution after alpha-beta-depleted transplantation in children. The CDR3 is 13 residues long. Trimming left V 3 bases short and J 7 bases short, with 13 bases between. CDR1 DFQATT and CDR2 SNEGSKA come from the germline V gene (reference sequence). TCRbeta library preparation incorporated unique molecular identifiers. TCRdb redid the calling of the PCR reads with MiXCR, one entry per CDR3 protein. The sample yields 55,000 to 70,000 distinct CDR3 sequences, approximately 11% seen once.

This sequence originates from a boy under 18 with acute myeloid leukemia, due to receive a stem cell transplant. The rearrangement links TRBV20-1 to TRBJ2-1; perhaps TRBD1 as D (5 bases). The input for sequencing was PBMCs, taken before TCRalphabeta/CD19-depleted stem cell transplant. This CDR3 reads CSASRRVGNEQFF. In DNA form, the CDR3 reads TGCAGTGCTAGTCGCAGGGTGGGGAATGAGCAGTTCTTC.